One sample yielded the 4 T cell receptor beta chains listed below, sequenced in a study of beta chain features in type 1 diabetes. Study-wide results and caveats: Shortening of TCRB CDR3s, moderate but significant, appeared in all four CD4+ subsets of Type 1 diabetes patients.

Their target antigens are unknown. Investigators reverse transcribed all isolated RNA, so they sequenced expressed TCRB transcripts. Repertoires were generated with immunoSEQ multiplex PCR, while TCRdb's copy carries only in-frame clones and drops some. The sample consists of about 160,000 clones, 7.5% to 8.5% of them appearing once. The specimen sequenced was central memory CD4+ T cells from blood. The receptors shown here come from a man aged 18 to 30 with type 1 diabetes.

This clone was seen only a few times. The sample contains more than one DNA sequence encoding this CDR3. This chain links TRBV28 with TRBJ2-7, with TRBD2 matching over 9 bases. V trimming: 1 base; J trimming: 3 bases; junction bases outside the gene matches: 4. The CDR3 length is 15 residues. In germline, CDR1 is MDHEN, CDR2 SYDVKM. The CDR3 loop is CASSLFSGGVYEQYF. Here the CDR3 DNA reads TGTGCCAGCAGTTTATTTAGCGGGGGCGTCTACGAGCAGTACTTC.

This clone was recorded a few times. The rearrangement uses TRBV18 and TRBJ1-6; 8 bases match TRBD1. There are 15 residues in the CDR3. Trimming took 3 bases from V and 5 from J; bases not matched to a gene: 3. Germline V gives CDR1 KGHSH, CDR2 LQKENI. CDR3 nucleotides: TGTGCCAGCTCACCTAAGACAGGGGATAATTCACCCCTCCACTTT. Translated, it gives CASSPKTGDNSPLHF.

A word on this clone: Other DNA sequences in the same sample also yield this CDR3. This sequence joins TRBV6-5 and TRBJ1-6, with TRBD1 as a possible D gene (5 bases). Germline loops: CDR1 MNHEY, CDR2 SVGAGI. The CDR3 is 15 residues long. V was clipped by 0 bases and J by 5 bases, with 8 bases between them. For the CDR3, the DNA is TGTGCCAGCAGTTACTCAGGAGGGGATAATTCACCCCTCCACTTT. Translated: CASSYSGGDNSPLHF.

J is TRBJ2-5 and V is TRBV28; D is ambiguous. Trimming stripped 1 base from V and 1 base from J, with 10 bases between. In germline, CDR1 is MDHEN, CDR2 SYDVKM. The length of the CDR3 is 15 residues. CDR3 sequence reads: CASSLYSASQETQYF. The DNA of the CDR3 is TGTGCCAGCAGTTTATATTCAGCGTCCCAAGAGACCCAGTACTTC. The full variable domain, in which reference TRBV28 and TRBJ2-5 provide the parts outside the CDR3, is DVKVTQSSRYLVKRTGEKVFLECVQDMDHENMFWYRQDPGLGLRLIYFSYDVKMKEKGDIPEGYSVSREKKERFSLILESASTNQTSMYLCASSLYSASQETQYFGPGTRLLVL.